This TCR beta chain was found in a study of cytomegalovirus exposure and HLA in healthy donors. The CDR3 loop spans 15 amino acids. CDR1 MDHEN and CDR2 SYDVKM come from the germline V gene. Trimming removed 4 bases from V and 3 bases from J, with 16 bases in between. The primer mix had 60 Vbeta and 13 Jbeta primers. The assay was immunoSEQ multiplex PCR, and TCRdb's table has in-frame clones only and misses some. The repertoire consists of approximately 130,000 clones, with around 75% occurring once and the leading ten covering around 2.9%. Each donor's status was that of a healthy bone marrow donor. The TCR was taken from a man aged 25-40 years in good health and CMV-seronegative. This chain connects TRBV28 to TRBJ2-7; no definite D call. The sample comprised PBMCs. The CDR3 region is CASSSLTEPGYEQYF. The CDR3 region has the DNA TGTGCCAGCAGTTCCCTGACTGAGCCGGGCTACGAGCAGTACTTC.